The 5 T cell receptor beta chains below come from one sample, sequenced in a study of cytomegalovirus exposure and HLA in healthy donors. The PCR was carried out with 60 Vbeta primers and 13 Jbeta primers. This table comes from immunoSEQ multiplex PCR, and its TCRdb copy is limited to in-frame clones, with some not included. This sample yields 160,000 or so clones, of which approximately 81% are seen a single time; approximately 7% belongs to the top ten. The sequenced sample consisted of PBMCs. The receptors derive from a woman in her 30s in good health and CMV-seropositive.

For the CDR3, the DNA is TGTGCCAGCAGTTTATTGGGGGGAACTAACTATGGCTACACCTTC. Translating gives CASSLLGGTNYGYTF. This rearrangement joins TRBV27 to TRBJ1-2; the D gene is possibly TRBD1 (5 bases). The V gene's germline CDR1 is MNHEY and CDR2 SMNVEV (reference sequence). This CDR3 region has 15 residues. V lost 1 base to trimming and J lost 0 bases, with 9 bases between them.

The chain employs TRBV18 and TRBJ2-5, with TRBD1 matching over 9 bases. The germline V gene has CDR1 KGHSH and CDR2 LQKENI. CDR3 length: 15 residues. The V gene end was trimmed by 3 bases and the J gene end by 1 base; junction bases not matched to a gene: 3. CDR3 bases: TGTGCCAGCTCACCCATGACAGGGGGCCAAGAGACCCAGTACTTC. As protein: CASSPMTGGQETQYF.

The V call is TRBV7-9, the J call TRBJ2-2; 7 nucleotides line up with TRBD1. The germline gives CDR1 SEHNR, CDR2 FQNEAQ (reference sequence). The junction had 8 bases not matched to a gene; V was cut back by 4 bases and J by 9 bases. This CDR3 is built from 14 residues. DNA of the CDR3: TGTGCCAGCAGCTCCTCACAGGGGAGCAGGGAGCTGTTTTTT. Translating it yields CASSSSQGSRELFF.

The CDR3 sequence is CASRPATGATYEQYF. Here the CDR3 DNA reads TGCGCCAGCAGACCAGCGACAGGGGCGACCTACGAGCAGTACTTC. The rearrangement joins TRBV5-1 to TRBJ2-7; 8 bases agree with TRBD1. CDR3 length: 15 amino acids. Per germline, CDR1 SGHRS and CDR2 YFSETQ. With 5 bases clipped from V and 2 bases from J, the junction kept 9 bases outside the gene matches.

On this clone itself: One end of the junction does not line up with germline, which may come from a read error. This chain joins TRBV7-2 and TRBJ2-1, with D perhaps TRBD1 (6 bases). This CDR3 comprises 15 residues. Germline CDR1 SGHTA, CDR2 FQGNSA. The CDR3 protein is CASSLRGGGYNEQLF. The CDR3 DNA reads as TGTGCCAGCAGCTTACGAGGGGGTGGATACAATGAGCAGCTCTTC.